Described below is a single TCR beta chain sequence and its context. The sample belongs to a study of immune evolution from preneoplasia to lung adenocarcinoma. Germline lookup yields CDR1 LNHDA and CDR2 SQIVND (reference sequence). This CDR3 is 14 amino acids long. Between the trimmed V and J ends, which lost 4 bases and 1 base, there was a span of 10 bases. Some clones are missing from TCRdb's copy, which holds only in-frame ones; the method was immunoSEQ multiplex PCR. Of around 15,000 clones in the sample, approximately 86% were seen once. Sequencing input: FFPE invasive lung adenocarcinoma tissue. This TCR derives from a person aged 70 to 79 with invasive lung adenocarcinoma. V is TRBV19 and J is TRBJ2-5; the D gene is possibly TRBD2 (5 bases). The CDR3 nucleotides read TGTGCCAGTAGTAAGCGGAGCCCCCAAGAGACCCAGTACTTC. Its translation: CASSKRSPQETQYF.